The 25 T cell receptor beta chains presented below share a single source sample, sequenced in a study of blood T cell repertoires in COVID-19. Data came from immunoSEQ multiplex PCR; TCRdb stores just in-frame clones and leaves some out. The data contain 30,000 to 35,000 clones, around 84% of them singletons. Sequences were obtained from peripheral blood. Every receptor here comes from a human donor with acute or convalescent COVID-19. The donor label of this sample is uncertain.

The gene calls are TRBV7-2 and TRBJ2-5; the match to TRBD1 covers 7 bases. From germline, CDR1 is SGHTA and CDR2 FQGNSA. Unmatched junction bases numbered 5, after V lost 8 bases and J lost 2 bases. The CDR3 covers 13 residues. Here the CDR3 reads CASGTVVQETQYF. The CDR3 coding sequence is TGTGCCAGCGGGACAGTCGTACAAGAGACCCAGTACTTC.

The chain carries TRBV7-2 and TRBJ2-1, with TRBD2 identical over 13 bases. In germline, CDR1 is SGHTA, CDR2 FQGNSA. V dropped 1 base and J dropped 5; count of bases not matched to a gene: 11. This CDR3 is 19 amino acids long. The CDR3 spells CASSLGPPSGTSGNNEQFF. CDR3 in DNA: TGTGCCAGCAGCTTAGGACCTCCGTCCGGGACTAGCGGGAACAATGAGCAGTTCTTC. Full variable domain (missing parts from reference TRBV7-2 and TRBJ2-1): GAGVSQSPSNKVTEKGKDVELRCDPISGHTALYWYRQSLGQGLEFLIYFQGNSAPDKSGLPSDRFSAERTGGSVSTLTIQRTQQEDSAVYLCASSLGPPSGTSGNNEQFFGPGTRLTVL.

The chain employs TRBV7-9 and TRBJ2-5; 13 nucleotides align to TRBD2. Per germline, CDR1 SEHNR and CDR2 FQNEAQ (reference sequence). CDR3 length equals 16 residues. With 4 bases clipped from V and 3 bases from J, the junction kept 5 bases outside the gene matches. CDR3 residues: CASSYPLAGGKETQYF. CDR3 bases: TGTGCCAGCAGCTACCCACTAGCGGGAGGGAAAGAGACCCAGTACTTC.

The rearrangement joins TRBV10-3 to TRBJ2-1, with D possibly being TRBD2 (6 bases). V was cut by 2 bases and J by 0 bases, with 11 bases left in between. CDR1 is ENHRY, CDR2 SYGVKD, per germline. The CDR3 covers 16 residues. CDR3 DNA: TGTGCCATCAGTGAGGTAGCGGCAAGCTCCTACAATGAGCAGTTCTTC. Encoded protein: CAISEVAASSYNEQFF.

The chain uses TRBV3-1 (or the pseudogene TRBV3-2) and TRBJ2-3; no clear D. The CDR3 totals 14 residues. V lost 1 base and J 6 bases, leaving 11 bases between the germline ends. Germline CDR1 LGHDT, CDR2 YNNKEL (reference sequence). CDR3 sequence reads: CASSQVNSVDTQYF. CDR3 bases: TGTGCCAGCAGCCAAGTGAATTCGGTGGATACGCAGTATTTT.

By share, this clone ranks as medium-sized. The rearrangement joins TRBV10-3 to TRBJ2-3, with 9 bases matching TRBD1. Germline V gives CDR1 ENHRY, CDR2 SYGVKD. The CDR3 extends over 15 amino acids. Germline trimming cut 5 bases from V and 2 bases from J; bases unmatched to any gene: 5. The CDR3 DNA follows: TGTGCCATCAGTCCGGGACAGGGAAACACAGATACGCAGTATTTT. Its translation: CAISPGQGNTDTQYF.

A single count supports this clone. This sequence joins TRBV7-2 and TRBJ1-6; TRBD1 is a possible D gene (6 bases). CDR3 length: 12 amino acids. Per the germline V gene, CDR1 is SGHTA and CDR2 is FQGNSA. The ends were cut back, 5 bases at V and 18 bases at J, with 17 bases in the middle. The CDR3 here is CASSPRGAGPHF. The CDR3 DNA reads TGTGCCAGCAGCCCGCGGGGGGCAGGGCCCCACTTT.

The chain is built from TRBV4-2 and TRBJ2-7; 7 bases map to TRBD2. This CDR3 is 17 amino acids long. Germline CDR1 reads LGHNA; CDR2 reads YNFKEQ. Trimming at V came to 0 bases and at J to 9 bases, leaving 17 bases not matched to a gene. CDR3 nucleotides: TGTGCCAGCAGCCAAGATAGGAGCGGGACCTCAAATCCTGGGCAGTACTTC. Translation gives CASSQDRSGTSNPGQYF.

The J gene is TRBJ2-1, the V gene TRBV27, with a possible D match to TRBD2 (6 bases). Per germline, CDR1 MNHEY and CDR2 SMNVEV (reference sequence). Trimming shortened V by 7 bases and J by 0 bases, and 16 bases separated the two germline ends. This CDR3 has 16 amino acids. The CDR3 DNA reads as TGTGCCAGCACCTATGGGGGGACTGACTCCTACAATGAGCAGTTCTTC. Translating it yields CASTYGGTDSYNEQFF.

The rearrangement joins TRBV28 to TRBJ2-1, with a possible D match to TRBD2 (7 bases). The CDR3 length is 14 residues. The germline CDR1 and CDR2 sequences are MDHEN and SYDVKM. Trimming cost V 3 bases and J 5 bases, with 11 bases left between them. This chain's CDR3 is CASSFGGRDNEQFF. In DNA form, the CDR3 reads TGTGCCAGCAGTTTCGGGGGGCGCGACAATGAGCAGTTCTTC.

The chain combines TRBV2 with TRBJ1-2, with a weak D call TRBD1 (6 bases). Germline CDR1 SNHLY, CDR2 FYNNEI. The CDR3 is made up of 15 amino acids. V lost 2 bases and J lost 0, with 10 bases in between. The DNA of the CDR3 is TGTGCCAGCAGTGAAAGACAGGCCTCTAACTATGGCTACACCTTC. Translated, it gives CASSERQASNYGYTF.

V is TRBV6-1 and J is TRBJ1-5; D might be TRBD1 (5 bases). Germline V lookup: CDR1 MNHNS, CDR2 SASEGT. The CDR3 has 14 residues. V was shortened by 5 bases and J by 2 bases, with 10 bases between the two germline ends. The CDR3 DNA follows: TGTGCCAGCAGTTGGGGGGTGGGCAATCAGCCCCAGCATTTT. It specifies CASSWGVGNQPQHF.

This chain uses TRBV11-3 with TRBJ1-4, with D perhaps TRBD1 (5 bases). This CDR3 spans 17 amino acids. The germline gives CDR1 SGHNT, CDR2 YENEEA. Trimming left V 3 bases short and J 0 bases short, with 14 bases between. In DNA, the CDR3 is TGTGCCAGCAGCTTCGCCCGGGACTGGTCAACTAATGAAAAACTGTTTTTT. It translates to CASSFARDWSTNEKLFF. Supplemented by reference TRBV11-3 and TRBJ1-4, the full variable domain reads EAGVVQSPRYKIIEKKQPVAFWCNPISGHNTLYWYLQNLGQGPELLIRYENEEAVDDSQLPKDRFSAERLKGVDSTLKIQPAELGDSAVYLCASSFARDWSTNEKLFFGSGTQLSVL.

The chain links TRBV7-2 to TRBJ2-1; 7 bases are a match to TRBD1. The CDR3 loop spans 16 amino acids. The ends lost 3 bases at V and 6 bases at J; junction bases unmatched: 11. CDR1 is SGHTA, CDR2 FQGNSA, per germline. The CDR3 nucleotides are TGTGCCAGCAGCTTTAGGGCCGGTTCAGGGGGCAATGAGCAGTTCTTC. Its translation: CASSFRAGSGGNEQFF.

The rearrangement links TRBV24-1 to TRBJ1-5; the D gene is possibly TRBD1 (6 bases). The ends were cut back, 5 bases at V and 4 bases at J, with 14 bases in the middle. The germline V gene encodes CDR1 KGHDR and CDR2 SFDVKD. There are 15 residues in the CDR3. The CDR3 DNA sequence: TGTGCCACCAGTGCCCCGGGGGGCCCAAATCAGCCCCAGCATTTT. It specifies CATSAPGGPNQPQHF.

J is TRBJ2-2 and V is TRBV27; tentatively, D is TRBD2 (5 bases). The V gene's germline CDR1 is MNHEY and CDR2 SMNVEV (reference sequence). The ends were cut back, 8 bases at V and 0 bases at J, with 10 bases in the middle. The CDR3 has 14 residues. CDR3 region: CASGESANTGELFF. CDR3 in DNA: TGTGCCAGCGGGGAGTCCGCGAACACCGGGGAGCTGTTTTTT.

The chain has TRBV4-3 and TRBJ1-2; the D gene is possibly TRBD1 (6 bases). Germline assignment: CDR1 LGHNA and CDR2 YSLEER. The CDR3 has 16 residues. V shed 0 bases and J shed 7 bases, with 18 bases lying between them. DNA for the CDR3: TGCGCCAGCAGCCAAGACCTACAGGGCCTCGGGGCTGGCTACACCTTC. It is translated as CASSQDLQGLGAGYTF.

The chain recombines TRBV10-3 with TRBJ2-1; TRBD2 matches at 13 bases. The CDR3 covers 14 residues. The V segment lost 5 bases and the J segment 10 bases; nucleotides outside the gene matches: 5. Germline V gene sequence: CDR1 ENHRY, CDR2 SYGVKD. CDR3 nucleotides: TGTGCCATCAGTCTCGGACTAGCGGGAGAGGAGCAGTTCTTC. It codes for CAISLGLAGEEQFF.

This clone showed up just once. This chain links TRBV5-6 with TRBJ2-5, with D maybe TRBD1 (6 bases). The V end lost 2 bases, the J end lost 4 bases, and 9 bases lay between the germline ends. The CDR3 has 13 amino acids. Germline lookup yields CDR1 SGHDT and CDR2 YYEEEE. CDR3 sequence: CASSFKGGETQYF. The CDR3 DNA sequence: TGTGCCAGCAGCTTCAAAGGGGGAGAGACCCAGTACTTC.

This chain uses TRBV30 with TRBJ2-4, with D possibly being TRBD1 (6 bases). This CDR3 spans 14 amino acids. Trimming shortened V by 8 bases and J by 2 bases, and 16 bases separated the two germline ends. Germline CDR1 GTSNPN, CDR2 SVGIG (reference sequence). CDR3 in amino acids: CATTGIPTKNIQYF. CDR3 bases: TGTGCCACTACAGGGATCCCCACCAAAAACATTCAGTACTTC.

J is TRBJ1-2 and V is TRBV5-4; possibly TRBD1 for D (5 bases). With 1 base removed from V and 7 bases from J, the gap between germline ends came to 14 bases. The CDR3 is 14 amino acids. Germline V gene sequence: CDR1 SGHNT, CDR2 YYREEE (reference sequence). Written as DNA, the CDR3 is TGTGCCAGCAGCTTGCGGCTGGAGGGACCTGGCTACACCTTC. It specifies CASSLRLEGPGYTF.

The chain joins TRBV5-8 to TRBJ1-2, with 11 positions matching TRBD1. V was pared by 4 bases and J by 7 bases, with 24 bases of the junction left unmatched. Germline CDR1 is SGHTS and CDR2 is YDEGEE. The CDR3 has 20 residues. The CDR3 nucleotides read TGTGCCAGCAGCCCCGGGACAGGGGGTAGAAGGAGGAGTACTTTAGGTGGCTACACCTTC. Its translation: CASSPGTGGRRRSTLGGYTF.

The chain has TRBV18 and TRBJ1-1; D might be TRBD1 (5 bases). CDR1 and CDR2 (germline): KGHSH, LQKENI. V was trimmed by 6 bases and J by 5 bases, leaving 16 bases between them. The CDR3 extends over 14 amino acids. CDR3 in amino acids: CASSAQGRSTEAFF. In DNA, the CDR3 is TGTGCCAGCTCGGCCCAGGGAAGGTCAACTGAAGCTTTCTTT.

The chain is built from TRBV7-2 and TRBJ2-5, with D uncertain. V lost 5 bases and J lost 5, with 12 bases in between. This CDR3 spans 13 amino acids. Germline CDR1 reads SGHTA; CDR2 reads FQGNSA. The CDR3 protein is CASSRGVRETQYF. For the CDR3, the DNA is TGTGCCAGCAGCCGCGGTGTACGGGAGACCCAGTACTTC.

This clone was observed once. The chain carries TRBV5-5 and TRBJ1-1, with D tentatively TRBD1 (5 bases). V dropped 5 bases and J dropped 5 bases, with 22 bases sitting between them. The CDR3 is 16 residues long. Looked up from germline, CDR1 is SGHKS and CDR2 is YYEKEE (reference sequence). The CDR3 is CASRPVRGRWDTEAFF. The CDR3 DNA sequence: TGTGCCAGCAGACCAGTCCGGGGGAGGTGGGATACTGAAGCTTTCTTT.